This T cell receptor (beta chain) was identified in a study of blood T cell repertoires in COVID-19. The wider study: Acute and convalescent COVID-19 specimens originated in the United States, Italy and Spain. From T cells, B-cell-depleted T cells, or PBMCs came the material, which was cDNA or gDNA.

Germline V gives CDR1 LNHNV, CDR2 YYDKDF (reference sequence). Trimming removed 0 bases at V and 5 bases at J, with 8 bases between. This CDR3 spans 14 amino acids. Original processing notes: Estimation of nucleated cell counts relied on the amplification of reference gene primers. TCRdb's copy holds only in-frame clones and misses some; the assay was immunoSEQ multiplex PCR. The V and J calls and clone size are taken from that table; D and trimming were inferred from the DNA. The sample lists tens of thousands of clones, 65% to 90% occurring once. The sequence was collected from a man aged 60 to 75 with acute or convalescent COVID-19. The chain is built from TRBV15 and TRBJ1-5, with D maybe TRBD1 (6 bases). The material sequenced was peripheral blood. The CDR3 nucleotides are TGTGCCACCAGCAGAGATCAGGGGTATCAGCCCCAGCATTTT. Its protein is CATSRDQGYQPQHF.